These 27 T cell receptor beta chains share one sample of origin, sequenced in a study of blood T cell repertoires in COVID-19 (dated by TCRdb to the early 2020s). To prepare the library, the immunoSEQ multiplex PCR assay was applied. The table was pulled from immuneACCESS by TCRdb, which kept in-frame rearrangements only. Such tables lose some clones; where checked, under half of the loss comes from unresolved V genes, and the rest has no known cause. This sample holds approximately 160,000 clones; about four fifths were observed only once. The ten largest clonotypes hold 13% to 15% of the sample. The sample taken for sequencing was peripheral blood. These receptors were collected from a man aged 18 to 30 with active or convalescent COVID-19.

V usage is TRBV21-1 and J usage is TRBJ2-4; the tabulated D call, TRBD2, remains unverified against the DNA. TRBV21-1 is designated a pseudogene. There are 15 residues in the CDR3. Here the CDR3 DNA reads TGTGCCAGCAGCAAAGATGAGGTCGGCAAAAACATTCAGTACTTC. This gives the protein CASSKDEVGKNIQYF.

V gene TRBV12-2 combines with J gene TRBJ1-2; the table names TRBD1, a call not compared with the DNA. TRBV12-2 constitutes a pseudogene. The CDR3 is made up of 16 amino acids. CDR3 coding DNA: TGTGCAAGTCGCTTAGTCGGACAGTATCTTAACTATGGCTACACCTTC. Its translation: CASRLVGQYLNYGYTF.

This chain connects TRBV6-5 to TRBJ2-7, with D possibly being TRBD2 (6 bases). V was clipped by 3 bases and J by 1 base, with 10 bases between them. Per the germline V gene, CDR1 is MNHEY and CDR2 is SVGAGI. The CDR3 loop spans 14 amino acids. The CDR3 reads CASSYTGDSYEQYF. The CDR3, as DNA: TGTGCCAGCAGTTATACGGGAGATTCCTACGAGCAGTACTTC.

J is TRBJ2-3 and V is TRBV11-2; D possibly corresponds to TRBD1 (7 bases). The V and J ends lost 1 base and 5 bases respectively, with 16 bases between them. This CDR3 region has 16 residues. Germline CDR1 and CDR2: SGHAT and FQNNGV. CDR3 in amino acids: CASSLGGQRARDTQYF. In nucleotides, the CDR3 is TGTGCCAGCAGCTTAGGGGGACAGCGGGCAAGAGATACGCAGTATTTT.

The CDR3 here is CASSLAGQGYEQFF. The CDR3 nucleotides are TGTGCCAGCAGCTTGGCGGGACAGGGCTATGAGCAGTTCTTC. The rearrangement uses TRBV5-6 and TRBJ2-1, with 9 bases matching TRBD1. V trimming: 0 bases; J trimming: 8 bases; junction bases outside the gene matches: 3. Per the germline V gene, CDR1 is SGHDT and CDR2 is YYEEEE. There are 14 residues in the CDR3.

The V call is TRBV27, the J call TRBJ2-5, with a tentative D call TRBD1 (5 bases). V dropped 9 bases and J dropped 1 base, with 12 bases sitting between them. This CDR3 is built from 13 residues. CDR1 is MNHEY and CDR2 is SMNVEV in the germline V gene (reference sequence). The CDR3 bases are TGTGCCAGTAAGCGACAGTCCCAAGAGACCCAGTACTTC. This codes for CASKRQSQETQYF.

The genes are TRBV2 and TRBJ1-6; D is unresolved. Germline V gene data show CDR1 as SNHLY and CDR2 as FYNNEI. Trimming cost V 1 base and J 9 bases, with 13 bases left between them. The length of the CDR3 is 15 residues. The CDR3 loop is CASSEVSGFGSPLHF. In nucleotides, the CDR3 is TGTGCCAGCAGTGAAGTTTCCGGGTTCGGTTCACCCCTCCACTTT.

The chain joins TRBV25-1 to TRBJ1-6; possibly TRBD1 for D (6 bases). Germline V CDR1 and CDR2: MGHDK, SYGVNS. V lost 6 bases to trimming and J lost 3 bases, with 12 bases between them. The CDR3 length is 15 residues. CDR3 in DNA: TGTGCCAGCAGACAGGGCGGGAGCTATAATTCACCCCTCCACTTT. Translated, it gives CASRQGGSYNSPLHF.

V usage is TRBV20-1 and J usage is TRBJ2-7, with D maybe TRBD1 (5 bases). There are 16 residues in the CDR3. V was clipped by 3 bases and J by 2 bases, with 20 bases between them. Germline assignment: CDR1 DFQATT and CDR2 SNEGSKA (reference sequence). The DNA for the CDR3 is TGCAGTGCTAGTCCTGCGATGACAGTAACCCCCTACGAGCAGTACTTC. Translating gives CSASPAMTVTPYEQYF.

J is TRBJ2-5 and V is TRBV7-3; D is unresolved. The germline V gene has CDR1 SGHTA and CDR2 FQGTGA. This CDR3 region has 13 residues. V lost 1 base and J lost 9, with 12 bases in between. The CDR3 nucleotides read TGTGCCAGCAGCTTAATACCCCTTACGGCCCAGTACTTC. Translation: CASSLIPLTAQYF.

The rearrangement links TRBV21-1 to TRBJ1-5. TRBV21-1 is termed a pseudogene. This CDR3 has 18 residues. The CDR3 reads CASSTPGDPGGSNQPQHF. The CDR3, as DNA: TGTGCCAGCAGTACCCCAGGGGACCCGGGGGGTAGCAATCAGCCCCAGCATTTT.

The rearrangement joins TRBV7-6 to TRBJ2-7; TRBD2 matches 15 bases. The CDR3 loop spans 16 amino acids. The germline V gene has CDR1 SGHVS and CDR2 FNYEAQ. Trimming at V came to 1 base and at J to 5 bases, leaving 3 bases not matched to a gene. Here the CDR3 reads CASSLDGTSGGHEQYF. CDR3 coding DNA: TGTGCCAGCAGCTTAGATGGGACTAGCGGGGGGCACGAGCAGTACTTC.

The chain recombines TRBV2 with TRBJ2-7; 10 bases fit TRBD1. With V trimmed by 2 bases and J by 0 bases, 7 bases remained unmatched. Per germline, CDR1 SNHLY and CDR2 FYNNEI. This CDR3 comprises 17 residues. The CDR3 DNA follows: TGTGCCAGCAGTGAATTGGCGGGACAGGGGAGCTCCTACGAGCAGTACTTC. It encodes CASSELAGQGSSYEQYF.

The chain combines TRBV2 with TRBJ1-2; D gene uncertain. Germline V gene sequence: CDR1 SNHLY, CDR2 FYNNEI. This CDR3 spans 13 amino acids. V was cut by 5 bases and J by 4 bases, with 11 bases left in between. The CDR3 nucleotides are TGTGCCAGCAGTCTGGACTCATTCTATGGCTACACCTTC. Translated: CASSLDSFYGYTF.

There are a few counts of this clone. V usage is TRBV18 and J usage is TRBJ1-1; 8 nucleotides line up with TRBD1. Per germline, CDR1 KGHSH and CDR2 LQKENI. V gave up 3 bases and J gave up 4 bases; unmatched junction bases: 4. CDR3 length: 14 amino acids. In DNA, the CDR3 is TGTGCCAGCTCACCGACCAGGGGGCTCACTGAAGCTTTCTTT. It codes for CASSPTRGLTEAFF.

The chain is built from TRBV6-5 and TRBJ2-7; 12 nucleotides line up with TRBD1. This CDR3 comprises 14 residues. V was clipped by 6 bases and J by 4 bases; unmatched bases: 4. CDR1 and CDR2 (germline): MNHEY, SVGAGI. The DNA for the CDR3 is TGTGCCAGCAGCCGGGACAGGGGGCAATACGAGCAGTACTTC. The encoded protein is CASSRDRGQYEQYF.

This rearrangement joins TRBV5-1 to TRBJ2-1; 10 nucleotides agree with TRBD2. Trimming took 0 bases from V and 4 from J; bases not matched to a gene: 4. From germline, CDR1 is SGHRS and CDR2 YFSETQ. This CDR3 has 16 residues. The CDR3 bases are TGCGCCAGCAGCTTGGAAGCGGGGGGGCCGTACAATGAGCAGTTCTTC. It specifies CASSLEAGGPYNEQFF.

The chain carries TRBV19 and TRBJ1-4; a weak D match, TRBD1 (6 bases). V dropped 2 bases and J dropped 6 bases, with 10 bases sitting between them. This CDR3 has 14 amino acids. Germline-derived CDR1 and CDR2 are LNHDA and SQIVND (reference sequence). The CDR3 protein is CASSIPGADEKLFF. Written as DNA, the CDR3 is TGTGCCAGTAGTATACCAGGGGCTGATGAAAAACTGTTTTTT.

CDR3 protein: CASSPDRAVIPYEQYF. The CDR3 bases are TGTGCCAGCTCACCAGACAGGGCTGTGATCCCCTACGAGCAGTACTTC. This chain connects TRBV18 to TRBJ2-7; 7 bases line up with TRBD1. The germline CDR1 and CDR2 sequences are KGHSH and LQKENI. Trimming cost V 2 bases and J 2 bases; bases outside gene matches: 9. This CDR3 region has 16 residues.

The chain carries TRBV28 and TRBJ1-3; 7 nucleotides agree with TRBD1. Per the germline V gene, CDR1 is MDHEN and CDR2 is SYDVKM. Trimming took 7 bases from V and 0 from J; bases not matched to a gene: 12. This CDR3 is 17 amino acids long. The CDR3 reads CASINPTGRLSGNTIYF. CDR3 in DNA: TGTGCCAGCATCAACCCGACAGGGCGTCTCTCTGGAAACACCATATATTTT.

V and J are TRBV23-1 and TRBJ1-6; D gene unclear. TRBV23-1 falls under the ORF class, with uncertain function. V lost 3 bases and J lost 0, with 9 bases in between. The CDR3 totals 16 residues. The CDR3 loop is CASSHRRGSYNSPLHF. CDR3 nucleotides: TGCGCCAGCAGTCATAGGCGGGGCTCCTATAATTCACCCCTCCACTTT.

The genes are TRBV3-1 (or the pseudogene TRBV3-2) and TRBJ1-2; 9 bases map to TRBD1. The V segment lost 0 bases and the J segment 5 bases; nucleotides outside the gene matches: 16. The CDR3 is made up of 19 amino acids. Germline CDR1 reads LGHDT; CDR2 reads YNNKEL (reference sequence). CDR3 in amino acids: CASSQDLVQGAQSRYGYTF. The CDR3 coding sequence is TGTGCCAGCAGCCAAGATCTGGTACAGGGGGCGCAGAGTAGGTATGGCTACACCTTC.

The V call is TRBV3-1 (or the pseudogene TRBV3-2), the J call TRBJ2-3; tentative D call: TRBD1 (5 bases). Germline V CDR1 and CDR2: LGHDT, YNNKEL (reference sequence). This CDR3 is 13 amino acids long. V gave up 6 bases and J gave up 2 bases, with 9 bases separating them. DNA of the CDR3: TGTGCCAGCAGGCAGGGCAACACAGATACGCAGTATTTT. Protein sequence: CASRQGNTDTQYF.

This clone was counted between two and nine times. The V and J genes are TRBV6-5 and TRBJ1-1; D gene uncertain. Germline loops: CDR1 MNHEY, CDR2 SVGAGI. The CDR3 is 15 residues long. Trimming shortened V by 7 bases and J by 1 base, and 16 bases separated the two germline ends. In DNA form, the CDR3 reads TGTGCCAGCACCATGGGTGGCAGGCCGAACACTGAAGCTTTCTTT. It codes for CASTMGGRPNTEAFF.

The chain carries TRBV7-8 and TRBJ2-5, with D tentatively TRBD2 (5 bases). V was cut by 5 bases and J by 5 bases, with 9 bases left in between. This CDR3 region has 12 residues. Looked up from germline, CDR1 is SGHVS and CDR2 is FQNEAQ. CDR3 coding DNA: TGTGCCAGCAGCCCCCGAGGGGAGACCCAGTACTTC. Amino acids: CASSPRGETQYF.

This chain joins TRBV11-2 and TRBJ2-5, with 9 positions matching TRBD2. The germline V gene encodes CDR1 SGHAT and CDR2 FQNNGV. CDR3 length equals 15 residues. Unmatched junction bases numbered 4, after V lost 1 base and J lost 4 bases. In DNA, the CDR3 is TGTGCCAGCAGCTTAGTGGGCGGGAGGGTAGAGACCCAGTACTTC. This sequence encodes CASSLVGGRVETQYF.

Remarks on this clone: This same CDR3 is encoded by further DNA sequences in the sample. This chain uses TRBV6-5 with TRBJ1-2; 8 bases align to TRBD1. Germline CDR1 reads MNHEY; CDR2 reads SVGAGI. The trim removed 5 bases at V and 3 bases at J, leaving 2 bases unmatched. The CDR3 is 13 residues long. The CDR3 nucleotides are TGTGCCAGCAGTCCGGACAGGGACTATGGCTACACCTTC. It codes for CASSPDRDYGYTF.